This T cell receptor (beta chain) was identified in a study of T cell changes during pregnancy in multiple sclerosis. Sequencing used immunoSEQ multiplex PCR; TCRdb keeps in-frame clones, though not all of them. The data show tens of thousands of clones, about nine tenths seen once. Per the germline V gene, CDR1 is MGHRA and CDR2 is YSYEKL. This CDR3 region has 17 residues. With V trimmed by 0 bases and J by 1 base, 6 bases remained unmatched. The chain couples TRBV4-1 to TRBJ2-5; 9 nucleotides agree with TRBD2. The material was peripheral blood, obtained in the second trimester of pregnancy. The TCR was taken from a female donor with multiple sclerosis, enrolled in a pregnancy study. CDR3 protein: CASSQEWSGGLQETQYF. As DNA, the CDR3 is TGCGCCAGCAGCCAAGAATGGAGCGGGGGGCTCCAAGAGACCCAGTACTTC.